What follows are 26 T cell receptor beta chains derived from one specimen sequenced in a study of shared clonotypes between healthy human individuals. Only in-frame clones appear in the TCRdb table, and some are missing; sequencing was by immunoSEQ multiplex PCR. Counted here are some 2,000,000 clones, around 95% occurring once; the ten biggest clones make up around 0.13%. The sequencing sample was made of naive CD4+ T cells sorted from blood. Described subset: CD45RA+ positively selected. The origin of the receptors is a man between 18 and 35 years old in good health.

The chain employs TRBV19 and TRBJ2-7, with D possibly being TRBD1 (5 bases). V was pared by 9 bases and J by 5 bases, with 20 bases between. The CDR3 consists of 14 residues. Germline CDR1 is LNHDA and CDR2 is SQIVND (reference sequence). The CDR3 DNA reads TGTGCCAGACTCCCCTCCGGACAAACCGACGAGCAGTACTTC. Residues: CARLPSGQTDEQYF. Full variable domain (remainder filled in from reference TRBV19 and TRBJ2-7): DGGITQSPKYLFRKEGQNVTLSCEQNLNHDAMYWYRQDPGQGLRLIYYSQIVNDFQKGDIAEGYSVSREKKESFPLTVTSAQKNPTAFYLCARLPSGQTDEQYFGPGTRLTVT.

This sequence joins TRBV4-3 and TRBJ2-2; D perhaps matches TRBD1 (5 bases). V was trimmed by 0 bases and J by 4 bases, leaving 9 bases between them. Germline CDR1 reads LGHNA; CDR2 reads YSLEER. CDR3 length: 15 residues. The CDR3 here is CASSQDAGPTGELFF. Written as DNA, the CDR3 is TGCGCCAGCAGCCAAGATGCAGGGCCCACCGGGGAGCTGTTTTTT.

The gene calls are TRBV5-4 and TRBJ2-7; D call uncertain. The CDR3 extends over 15 amino acids. V was shortened by 0 bases and J by 6 bases, with 16 bases between the two germline ends. Germline V lookup: CDR1 SGHNT, CDR2 YYREEE (reference sequence). The CDR3 loop is CASSLVSNGRGEQYF. The CDR3 bases are TGTGCCAGCAGCTTGGTTTCGAACGGAAGAGGCGAGCAGTACTTC.

The V and J genes are TRBV7-2 and TRBJ2-3; 13 bases match TRBD2. CDR3 length: 16 residues. Germline V CDR1 and CDR2: SGHTA, FQGNSA. The junction had 4 bases not matched to a gene; V was cut back by 3 bases and J by 4 bases. CDR3 loop: CASSFMTSGRSDTQYF. DNA for the CDR3: TGTGCCAGCAGCTTCATGACTAGCGGGAGGTCAGATACGCAGTATTTT.

The chain employs TRBV2 and TRBJ2-5; 11 bases match TRBD2. The germline V gene has CDR1 SNHLY and CDR2 FYNNEI. J gave up 4 bases and V 6 bases, and 7 bases lay outside the gene matches. The CDR3 length is 15 residues. CDR3 DNA sequence: TGTGCCAGCAGGGCCGGGACTAGCGGTAGAGAGACCCAGTACTTC. Its translation is CASRAGTSGRETQYF. The full variable domain, with the rest looked up from reference TRBV2 and TRBJ2-5, is EPEVTQTPSHQVTQMGQEVILRCVPISNHLYFYWYRQILGQKVEFLVSFYNNEISEKSEIFDDQFSVERPDGSNFTLKIRSTKLEDSAMYFCASRAGTSGRETQYFGPGTRLLVL.

The V gene is TRBV7-9, the J gene TRBJ2-7; D gene unclear. Germline V CDR1 and CDR2: SEHNR, FQNEAQ (reference sequence). The V gene lost 2 bases and the J gene lost 7 bases, with 6 bases spanning the gap. The CDR3 sequence is 11 residues long. This chain's CDR3 is CASSLLMEQYF. CDR3 nucleotides: TGTGCCAGCAGCTTATTGATGGAGCAGTACTTC.

Only one count was recorded for this clone. This chain uses TRBV11-3 with TRBJ2-2; TRBD1 agrees at 9 bases. This CDR3 comprises 15 residues. With V trimmed by 1 base and J by 5 bases, 2 bases remained unmatched. Germline CDR1 and CDR2: SGHNT and YENEEA. The CDR3 spells CASSLGGTGTGELFF. Here the CDR3 DNA reads TGTGCCAGCAGCTTAGGAGGGACAGGGACCGGGGAGCTGTTTTTT.

The chain joins TRBV25-1 to TRBJ1-6; 9 nucleotides match TRBD1. The germline V gene has CDR1 MGHDK and CDR2 SYGVNS. The CDR3 has 13 residues. The J segment lost 9 bases and the V segment lost 6 bases, leaving 3 bases of the junction unmatched. The CDR3: CASRGQGISPLHF. In nucleotides, the CDR3 is TGTGCCAGCAGGGGACAGGGTATTTCACCCCTCCACTTT.

This chain joins TRBV11-2 and TRBJ1-6; TRBD1 matches at 7 bases. Germline-derived CDR1 and CDR2 are SGHAT and FQNNGV. The CDR3 sequence is 14 residues long. The V and J ends lost 6 bases and 10 bases, in that order; junction bases with no gene match: 9. The CDR3 region is CASSLRQGRSPLHF. As DNA, the CDR3 is TGTGCCAGCAGTCTTCGACAGGGCAGGTCACCCCTCCACTTT.

The CDR3 loop is CASSLDRAPNQPQHF. The CDR3 DNA reads TGTGCCAGCAGCTTAGACAGGGCTCCCAATCAGCCCCAGCATTTT. V and J are TRBV7-2 and TRBJ1-5; a weak D match, TRBD1 (6 bases). The V end was cut by 1 base, the J end by 3 bases, with 10 bases between. Germline loops: CDR1 SGHTA, CDR2 FQGNSA. The CDR3 sequence is 15 residues long. Using reference TRBV7-2 and TRBJ1-5 for the parts outside the CDR3, the full variable domain is GAGVSQSPSNKVTEKGKDVELRCDPISGHTALYWYRQSLGQGLEFLIYFQGNSAPDKSGLPSDRFSAERTGGSVSTLTIQRTQQEDSAVYLCASSLDRAPNQPQHFGDGTRLSIL.

This chain links TRBV6-1 with TRBJ1-5; D call uncertain. Germline loops: CDR1 MNHNS, CDR2 SASEGT. The CDR3 has 16 amino acids. With 0 bases removed from V and 4 bases from J, the gap between germline ends came to 13 bases. The chain's CDR3 is CASSEAPRVTNQPQHF. The DNA for the CDR3 is TGTGCCAGCAGTGAAGCGCCACGGGTAACTAATCAGCCCCAGCATTTT.

There are a few counts of this clone. V gene TRBV11-2 combines with J gene TRBJ1-5; D remains unclear. Germline V gene lookup returns CDR1 SGHAT and CDR2 FQNNGV. The CDR3 length is 15 residues. V dropped 5 bases and J dropped 0 bases, with 11 bases sitting between them. This chain's CDR3 is CASSLDGDSNQPQHF. The CDR3 bases are TGTGCCAGCAGCCTCGACGGTGATAGCAATCAGCCCCAGCATTTT.

The chain has TRBV19 and TRBJ2-7, with TRBD1 matching 7 bases. Germline CDR1 LNHDA, CDR2 SQIVND (reference sequence). CDR3 length: 17 amino acids. After removal of 2 bases from V and 2 bases from J, the junction contained 12 bases not matched to a gene. CDR3 bases: TGTGCCAGTAGTATATCTTACAGAACAGGGGTAGCCTACGAGCAGTACTTC. This codes for CASSISYRTGVAYEQYF.

The count of this clone is one. The chain joins TRBV19 to TRBJ1-1, with a possible D match to TRBD1 (5 bases). CDR1 and CDR2 (germline): LNHDA, SQIVND (reference sequence). CDR3 length: 17 residues. V lost 10 bases and J lost 5, with 29 bases in between. The CDR3 protein is CATTTKRKGLVETEAFF. The CDR3 DNA reads as TGTGCCACTACCACTAAACGGAAGGGGTTGGTTGAAACTGAAGCTTTCTTT.

CDR3 amino acids: CASSRNGQGPTGELFF. In DNA form, the CDR3 reads TGTGCCAGCAGCCGAAACGGACAGGGACCCACCGGGGAGCTGTTTTTT. V and J are TRBV5-4 and TRBJ2-2, with TRBD1 matching 8 bases. This CDR3 spans 16 amino acids. Unmatched junction bases numbered 9, after V lost 4 bases and J lost 4 bases. Germline CDR1 is SGHNT and CDR2 is YYREEE (reference sequence).

The chain uses TRBV5-4 and TRBJ2-1; 9 nucleotides line up with TRBD2. Germline CDR1 and CDR2: SGHNT and YYREEE (reference sequence). There are 16 residues in the CDR3. V was pared by 3 bases and J by 1 base, with 5 bases of the junction left unmatched. CDR3 in DNA: TGTGCCAGCAGCTCCTCCACTAGCGGGTCCTACAATGAGCAGTTCTTC. Protein product: CASSSSTSGSYNEQFF. The variable domain in full, with the rest retrieved from reference TRBV5-4 and TRBJ2-1, is ETGVTQSPTHLIKTRGQQVTLRCSSQSGHNTVSWYQQALGQGPQFIFQYYREEENGRGNFPPRFSGLQFPNYSSELNVNALELDDSALYLCASSSSTSGSYNEQFFGPGTRLTVL.

The V and J genes are TRBV7-8 and TRBJ1-5; TRBD1 matches 8 bases. V shed 5 bases and J 6 bases; nucleotides not matched to a gene: 9. The CDR3 contains 15 residues. The germline gives CDR1 SGHVS, CDR2 FQNEAQ. This CDR3 reads CASSIEQGAFQPQHF. DNA for the CDR3: TGTGCCAGCAGCATAGAGCAGGGGGCCTTTCAGCCCCAGCATTTT.

A single count supports this clone. V is TRBV12-5 and J is TRBJ2-5, with a tentative D call TRBD1 (6 bases). Germline V gene lookup returns CDR1 LGHNT and CDR2 FRNRAP. The CDR3 loop spans 13 amino acids. V was shortened by 6 bases and J by 3 bases, with 11 bases between the two germline ends. The CDR3 loop reads CASGVQGKETQYF. The CDR3 DNA sequence: TGTGCTAGTGGAGTACAGGGTAAAGAGACCCAGTACTTC.

This clone was counted once. V is TRBV10-3 and J is TRBJ1-1; D remains ambiguous. V gave up 7 bases and J gave up 0 bases, with 12 bases separating them. CDR3 size: 14 residues. In germline, CDR1 is ENHRY, CDR2 SYGVKD. CDR3 region: CAIKRDTLNTEAFF. The CDR3 nucleotides are TGTGCCATCAAGAGGGATACCTTGAACACTGAAGCTTTCTTT.

The chain employs TRBV5-1 and TRBJ2-2; TRBD2 might be the D (5 bases). Germline-derived CDR1 and CDR2 are SGHRS and YFSETQ. The length of the CDR3 is 15 residues. V lost 2 bases and J 0 bases, leaving 8 bases between the germline ends. The CDR3 DNA sequence: TGCGCCAGCAGCTTCCGGGAAGCGAACACCGGGGAGCTGTTTTTT. It yields the protein CASSFREANTGELFF.

This clone was seen just once. This chain joins TRBV6-6 and TRBJ2-7; D may be TRBD1 (6 bases). V dropped 6 bases and J dropped 0 bases, with 12 bases sitting between them. The CDR3 runs 14 residues. Germline CDR1 reads MNHNY; CDR2 reads SVGAGI (reference sequence). The CDR3 sequence: CASSPRQDSYEQYF. The CDR3 nucleotides are TGTGCCAGCAGCCCCCGACAGGACTCCTACGAGCAGTACTTC.

This chain joins TRBV5-6 and TRBJ1-4; D not resolved. V was pared by 0 bases and J by 5 bases, with 8 bases between. The CDR3 length is 14 residues. Germline CDR1 reads SGHDT; CDR2 reads YYEEEE. CDR3 coding DNA: TGTGCCAGCAGCTTGGACAGACTCAATGAAAAACTGTTTTTT. Its protein is CASSLDRLNEKLFF.

The chain uses TRBV28 and TRBJ1-2, with 8 bases that match TRBD1. Germline CDR1 MDHEN, CDR2 SYDVKM. The CDR3 spans 13 residues. Trimming removed 6 bases from V and 4 bases from J; junction bases left unmatched: 4. DNA of the CDR3: TGTGCCAGCAGGACAGGGGTGGGCTATGGCTACACCTTC. Residues: CASRTGVGYGYTF.

The chain employs TRBV18 and TRBJ2-1, with D perhaps assigned TRBD1 or TRBD2 (7 bases each). The CDR3 loop spans 15 amino acids. Germline-derived CDR1 and CDR2 are KGHSH and LQKENI. The V gene lost 0 bases and the J gene lost 6 bases, with 12 bases spanning the gap. In DNA form, the CDR3 reads TGTGCCAGCTCACCACCACAGGGGAGGGGCAATGAGCAGTTCTTC. Translating gives CASSPPQGRGNEQFF.

The chain links TRBV5-5 to TRBJ2-6; the D is unclear. The ends were cut back, 2 bases at V and 4 bases at J, with 10 bases in the middle. Germline CDR1 SGHKS, CDR2 YYEKEE (reference sequence). The CDR3 has 15 residues. CDR3 residues: CASSLSPAGANVLTF. For the CDR3, the DNA is TGTGCCAGCAGCTTATCCCCTGCAGGGGCCAACGTCCTGACTTTC.

V gene TRBV28 combines with J gene TRBJ2-2; 8 nucleotides agree with TRBD1. CDR3 length equals 15 residues. V shed 3 bases, J shed 5 bases, and the junction held 5 bases outside the gene matches. Germline loops: CDR1 MDHEN, CDR2 SYDVKM. This chain's CDR3 is CASSFGQGGTGELFF. DNA of the CDR3: TGTGCCAGCAGTTTTGGACAGGGAGGAACCGGGGAGCTGTTTTTT.